A selection of T cell receptor beta chains follows, all from one sample in a study of blood T cell repertoires in COVID-19. Produced via immunoSEQ multiplex PCR; TCRdb's table is partial and in-frame only. The sample lists approximately 300,000 clones; 80% to 90% were seen once. Sequencing was done on a sample of PBMCs or T cells enriched from blood (not recorded which). These receptors came from a woman aged 18-35 years who had recovered from COVID-19. Both conserved end residues are part of each CDR3. A D gene is named only where the DNA matches it firmly. Not every row has a clone size; where given, it reads once, few, many or a size class.

size	V	J	D	CDR3	DNA
-	TRBV7-6	TRBJ1-6	TRBD1	CASSRSGTGNSPLHF	TGTGCCAGCAGCCGAAGCGGGACAGGGAATTCACCCCTCCACTTT
-	TRBV28	TRBJ1-4	TRBD1	CASSRGDRGLATNEKLFF	TGTGCCAGCAGTAGGGGGGACAGGGGACTTGCAACTAATGAAAAACTGTTTTTT
few	TRBV3-1/TRBV3-2	TRBJ1-1	-	CASSQDRVRTEAFF	TGTGCCAGCAGCCAAGATCGAGTGAGGACTGAAGCTTTCTTT
-	TRBV4-1	TRBJ2-2	-	CASSQEGGVNTGELFF	TGCGCCAGCAGCCAAGAGGGAGGCGTGAACACCGGGGAGCTGTTTTTT
once	TRBV13	TRBJ1-3	-	CASSSQGENTIYF	TGTGCCAGCAGCTCACAGGGAGAAAACACCATATATTTT
-	TRBV14	TRBJ1-3	TRBD1	CASSQDPGGEGNTIYF	TGTGCCAGCAGCCAAGACCCAGGGGGCGAGGGAAACACCATATATTTT
-	TRBV5-1	TRBJ2-1	TRBD2	CASSLPAATGGRSDEQFF	TGCGCCAGCTCCCTTCCGGCGGCCACCGGGGGGAGGTCCGATGAGCAGTTCTTC
once	TRBV5-1	TRBJ1-1	TRBD1	CASSLGRTGSVNTEAFF	TGCGCCAGCAGCTTGGGGCGGACAGGGTCGGTGAACACTGAAGCTTTCTTT
-	TRBV28	TRBJ2-7	-	CASSLPTAQGAQYF	TGTGCCAGCAGTTTACCTACGGCACAGGGAGCGCAGTACTTC
-	TRBV29-1	TRBJ2-2	-	CSVVKDLNTGELFF	TGCAGCGTTGTAAAGGACTTGAACACCGGGGAGCTGTTTTTT
-	TRBV30	TRBJ1-4	-	CAWSAPSNEKLFF	TGTGCCTGGAGTGCCCCTTCTAATGAAAAACTGTTTTTT
-	TRBV18	TRBJ2-7	TRBD1	CASSPPGTGSNEQYF	TGTGCCAGCTCACCCCCCGGGACAGGGAGTAACGAGCAGTACTTC
few	TRBV28	TRBJ1-1	-	CASNGHPGAFF	TGTGCCAGCAACGGACACCCCGGAGCTTTCTTT
few	TRBV6-5	TRBJ1-2	-	CASSYNGQGYTF	TGTGCCAGCAGTTACAATGGGCAAGGCTACACCTTC
-	TRBV11-2	TRBJ1-1	-	CASSLATRGTEAFF	TGTGCCAGCAGCTTAGCGACCCGGGGCACTGAAGCTTTCTTT
-	TRBV12-3/TRBV12-4	TRBJ1-6	-	CASSQQVFSPLHF	TGTGCCAGCAGCCAACAAGTTTTTTCACCCCTCCACTTT
-	TRBV7-2	TRBJ2-5	-	CASSPIGVGETQYF	TGTGCCAGCAGCCCCATCGGGGTAGGGGAGACCCAGTACTTC
-	TRBV5-4	TRBJ2-7	TRBD1	CASSLPGQGVYEQYF	TGTGCCAGCAGCTTACCGGGACAGGGGGTTTACGAGCAGTACTTC
-	TRBV28	TRBJ1-1	TRBD1	CASSLSGGESLGAFF	TGTGCCAGCAGTTTATCAGGGGGCGAATCGCTCGGTGCTTTCTTT
once	TRBV18	TRBJ1-4	-	CASSPGAHEKLFF	TGTGCCAGCTCACCAGGGGCTCATGAAAAACTGTTTTTT
-	TRBV5-4	TRBJ1-1	-	CASSLATVNTEAFF	TGTGCCAGCAGCTTGGCCACGGTGAACACTGAAGCTTTCTTT
-	TRBV5-1	TRBJ2-1	TRBD2	CASNPSGAYNEQFF	TGCGCCAGCAACCCTAGCGGGGCCTACAATGAGCAGTTCTTC
-	TRBV29-1	TRBJ2-5	-	CSVDRGAGETQYF	TGCAGCGTTGACCGGGGGGCGGGAGAGACCCAGTACTTC
few	TRBV29-1	TRBJ1-2	-	CSVGEGLDYGYTF	TGCAGCGTTGGGGAGGGATTAGACTATGGCTACACCTTC
few	TRBV6-4	TRBJ2-7	TRBD1	CASSAAAGGAREQYF	TGTGCCAGCAGCGCTGCGGCAGGGGGCGCGAGGGAGCAGTACTTC
-	TRBV7-8	TRBJ2-3	-	CASSLNYETTSTDTQYF	TGTGCCAGCAGCTTAAACTACGAGACCACTAGCACAGATACGCAGTATTTT
-	TRBV4-1	TRBJ1-3	-	CASSQEADSGNTIYF	TGCGCCAGCAGCCAAGAGGCAGACTCTGGAAACACCATATATTTT
once	TRBV7-9	TRBJ2-3	TRBD2	CASSLRLAGPTDTQYF	TGTGCCAGCAGCTTAAGACTAGCGGGGCCGACAGATACGCAGTATTTT
-	TRBV4-1	TRBJ1-6	-	CASRSDGNNSPLHF	TGCGCCAGCAGGAGCGACGGGAATAATTCACCCCTCCACTTT
few	TRBV18	TRBJ1-1	-	CASSPAGDDTEAFF	TGTGCCAGCTCACCGGCGGGGGATGACACTGAAGCTTTCTTT
few	TRBV6-6	TRBJ1-3	-	CASSYQRDYGNTIYF	TGTGCCAGCAGTTACCAAAGGGACTATGGAAACACCATATATTTT
-	TRBV29-1	TRBJ2-7	TRBD1	CSVEEWTGGEQYF	TGCAGCGTTGAAGAGTGGACAGGGGGGGAGCAGTACTTC
-	TRBV4-1	TRBJ1-1	-	CASSQSFTGTEAFF	TGCGCCAGCAGCCAGAGTTTTACAGGGACAGAAGCTTTCTTT
-	TRBV30	TRBJ1-2	TRBD1	CAQIGGANYGYTF	TGTGCCCAAATAGGGGGCGCGAACTATGGCTACACCTTC
-	TRBV28	TRBJ1-3	-	CASSARPSSGNTIYF	TGTGCCAGCAGTGCGCGGCCAAGCTCTGGAAACACCATATATTTT
once	TRBV7-9	TRBJ2-7	TRBD2	CASSLGGGYSYEQYF	TGTGCCAGCAGCTTAGGGGGAGGGTACTCCTACGAGCAGTACTTC
-	TRBV28	TRBJ1-2	-	CASTKTAPYGYTF	TGTGCCAGCACAAAGACAGCCCCCTATGGCTACACCTTC
once	TRBV30	TRBJ2-7	TRBD1	CAWRGTVSSYEQYF	TGTGCCTGGAGGGGGACAGTGAGCTCCTACGAGCAGTACTTC
-	TRBV7-9	TRBJ1-2	-	CASSPGQGHRSYGYTF	TGTGCCAGCAGCCCCGGCCAGGGACACCGTTCCTATGGCTACACCTTC
-	TRBV5-1	TRBJ1-2	TRBD1	CASSFGDRDYGYTF	TGCGCCAGCAGCTTTGGCGACAGGGACTATGGCTACACCTTC
-	TRBV11-2	TRBJ1-1	-	CASSLGGREAFF	TGTGCCAGCAGCTTAGGTGGGCGTGAAGCTTTCTTT
-	TRBV28	TRBJ2-1	TRBD2	CASSSPLPGRAYEQFF	TGTGCCAGCAGTTCCCCATTGCCCGGGAGGGCCTATGAGCAGTTCTTC
-	TRBV18	TRBJ1-5	TRBD1	CASSPALTGKGQPQHF	TGTGCCAGCTCACCAGCTCTGACAGGGAAGGGTCAGCCCCAGCATTTT
-	TRBV7-9	TRBJ2-2	TRBD2	CASSLTFGLAGGSAGELFF	TGTGCCAGCAGCCTTACGTTCGGACTAGCGGGAGGGTCAGCCGGGGAGCTGTTTTTT
-	TRBV4-1	TRBJ1-1	TRBD1	CASSQAPRRQGAGRTEAFF	TGCGCCAGCAGCCAAGCCCCCCGCCGACAGGGGGCGGGGAGGACTGAAGCTTTCTTT
few	TRBV29-1	TRBJ1-2	-	CSVDLLGGAEGGYTF	TGCAGCGTTGACCTCCTCGGGGGGGCGGAGGGAGGCTACACCTTC
few	TRBV3-1/TRBV3-2	TRBJ1-3	-	CASSHYRAGNTIYF	TGTGCCAGCAGCCACTACAGGGCCGGAAACACCATATATTTT
-	TRBV7-6	TRBJ1-1	-	CASSRIMNTEAFF	TGTGCCAGCAGTAGAATAATGAACACTGAAGCTTTCTTT